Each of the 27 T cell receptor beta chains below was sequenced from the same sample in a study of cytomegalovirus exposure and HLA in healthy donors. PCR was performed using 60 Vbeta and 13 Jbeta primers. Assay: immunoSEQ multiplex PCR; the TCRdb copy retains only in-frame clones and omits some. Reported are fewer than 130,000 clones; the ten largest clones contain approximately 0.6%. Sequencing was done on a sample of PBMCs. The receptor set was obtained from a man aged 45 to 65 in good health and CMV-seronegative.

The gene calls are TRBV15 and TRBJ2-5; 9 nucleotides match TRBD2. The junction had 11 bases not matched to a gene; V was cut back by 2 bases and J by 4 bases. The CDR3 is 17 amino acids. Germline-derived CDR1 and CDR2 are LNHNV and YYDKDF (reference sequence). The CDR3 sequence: CATSRPSGAGGLETQYF. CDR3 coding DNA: TGTGCCACCAGCAGACCATCTGGGGCGGGGGGGCTAGAGACCCAGTACTTC.

The CDR3 protein is CASSLSINTGELFF. The CDR3 coding sequence is TGCGCCAGCAGCTTGAGCATAAACACCGGGGAGCTGTTTTTT. J is TRBJ2-2 and V is TRBV5-1; no clear D. The CDR3 runs 14 residues. Trimming shortened V by 1 base and J by 2 bases, and 6 bases separated the two germline ends. Germline lookup yields CDR1 SGHRS and CDR2 YFSETQ.

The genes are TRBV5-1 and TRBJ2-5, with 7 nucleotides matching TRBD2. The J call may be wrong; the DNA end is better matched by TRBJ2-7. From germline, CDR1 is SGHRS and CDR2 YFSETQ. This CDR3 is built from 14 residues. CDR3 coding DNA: TGCGCCAGCAGCTTGATTAGCGGGCCCTACGAGCAGTACTTC. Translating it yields CASSLISGPYEQYF.

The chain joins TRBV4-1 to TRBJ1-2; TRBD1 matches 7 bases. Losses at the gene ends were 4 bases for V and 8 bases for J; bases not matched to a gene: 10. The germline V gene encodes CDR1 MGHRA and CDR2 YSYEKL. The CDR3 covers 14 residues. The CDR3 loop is CASSPGDRNGGYTF. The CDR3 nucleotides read TGCGCCAGCAGCCCAGGGGACAGAAACGGGGGCTACACCTTC.

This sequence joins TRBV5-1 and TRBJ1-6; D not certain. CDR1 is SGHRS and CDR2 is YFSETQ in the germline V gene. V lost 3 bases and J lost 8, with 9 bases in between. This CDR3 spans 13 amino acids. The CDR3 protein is CASSSPPDSPLHF. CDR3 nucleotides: TGCGCCAGCAGCTCACCTCCGGATTCACCCCTCCACTTT.

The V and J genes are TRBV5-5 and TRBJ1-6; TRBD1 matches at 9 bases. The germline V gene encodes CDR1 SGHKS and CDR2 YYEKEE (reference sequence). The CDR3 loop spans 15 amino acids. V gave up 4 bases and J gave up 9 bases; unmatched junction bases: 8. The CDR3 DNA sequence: TGTGCCAGCAGCGGATCGGGACAGGGTGGTTCACCCCTCCACTTT. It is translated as CASSGSGQGGSPLHF. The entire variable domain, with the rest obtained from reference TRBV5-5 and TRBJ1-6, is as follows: DAGVTQSPTHLIKTRGQQVTLRCSPISGHKSVSWYQQVLGQGPQFIFQYYEKEERGRGNFPDRFSARQFPNYSSELNVNALLLGDSALYLCASSGSGQGGSPLHFGNGTRLTVT.

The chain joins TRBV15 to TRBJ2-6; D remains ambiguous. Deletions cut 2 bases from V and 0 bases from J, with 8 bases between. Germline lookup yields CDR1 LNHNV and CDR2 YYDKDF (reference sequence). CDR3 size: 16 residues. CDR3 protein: CATSRHRSSGANVLTF. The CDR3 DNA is TGTGCCACCAGCAGACACAGAAGCTCTGGGGCCAACGTCCTGACTTTC. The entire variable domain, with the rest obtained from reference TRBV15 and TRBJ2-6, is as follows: DAMVIQNPRYQVTQFGKPVTLSCSQTLNHNVMYWYQQKSSQAPKLLFHYYDKDFNNEADTPDNFQSRRPNTSFCFLDIRSPGLGDTAMYLCATSRHRSSGANVLTFGAGSRLTVL.

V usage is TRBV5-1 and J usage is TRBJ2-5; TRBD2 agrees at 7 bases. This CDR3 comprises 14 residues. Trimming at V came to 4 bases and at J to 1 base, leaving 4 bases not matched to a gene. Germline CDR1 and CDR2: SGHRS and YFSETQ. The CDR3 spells CASSPGTTQETQYF. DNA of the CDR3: TGCGCCAGCAGCCCAGGGACTACCCAAGAGACCCAGTACTTC.

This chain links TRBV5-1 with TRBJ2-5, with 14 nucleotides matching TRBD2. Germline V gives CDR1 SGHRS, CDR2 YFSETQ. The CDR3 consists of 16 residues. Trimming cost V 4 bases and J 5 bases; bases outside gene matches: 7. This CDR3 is CASSQTSGGAKETQYF. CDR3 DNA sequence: TGCGCCAGCAGCCAGACTAGCGGGGGGGCCAAGGAGACCCAGTACTTC.

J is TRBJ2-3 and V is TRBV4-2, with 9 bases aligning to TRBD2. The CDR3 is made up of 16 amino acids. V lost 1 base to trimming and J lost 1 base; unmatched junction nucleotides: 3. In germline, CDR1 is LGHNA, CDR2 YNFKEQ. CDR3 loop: CASSQVSSGGTDTQYF. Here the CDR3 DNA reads TGTGCCAGCAGCCAAGTCTCTAGCGGGGGCACAGATACGCAGTATTTT.

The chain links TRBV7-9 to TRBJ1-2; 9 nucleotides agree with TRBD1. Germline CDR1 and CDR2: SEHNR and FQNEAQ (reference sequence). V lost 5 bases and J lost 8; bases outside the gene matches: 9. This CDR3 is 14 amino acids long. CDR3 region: CASSPDRGGEGYTF. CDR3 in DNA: TGTGCCAGCAGCCCGGACAGGGGAGGTGAGGGCTACACCTTC.

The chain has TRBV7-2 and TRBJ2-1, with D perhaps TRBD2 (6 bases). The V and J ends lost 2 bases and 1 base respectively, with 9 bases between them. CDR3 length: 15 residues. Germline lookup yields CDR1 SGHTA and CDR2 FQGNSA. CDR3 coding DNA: TGTGCCAGCAGCTTACGGACTACATCCTACAATGAGCAGTTCTTC. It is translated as CASSLRTTSYNEQFF.

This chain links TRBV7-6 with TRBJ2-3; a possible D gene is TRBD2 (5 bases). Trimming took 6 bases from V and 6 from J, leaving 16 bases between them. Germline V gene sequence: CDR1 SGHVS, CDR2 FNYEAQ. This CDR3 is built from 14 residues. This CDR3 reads CASSPSSSFDTQYF. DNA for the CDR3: TGTGCCAGCAGTCCCTCGTCTAGCTTCGATACGCAGTATTTT.

This CDR3 is CASSPRGGATGANVLTF. The CDR3, as DNA: TGTGCCAGCAGCCCCCGCGGGGGCGCGACGGGGGCCAACGTCCTGACTTTC. This chain joins TRBV7-3 and TRBJ2-6; a possible D gene is TRBD2 (7 bases). V was cut by 5 bases and J by 4 bases, with 18 bases left in between. This CDR3 comprises 17 residues. Germline-derived CDR1 and CDR2 are SGHTA and FQGTGA.

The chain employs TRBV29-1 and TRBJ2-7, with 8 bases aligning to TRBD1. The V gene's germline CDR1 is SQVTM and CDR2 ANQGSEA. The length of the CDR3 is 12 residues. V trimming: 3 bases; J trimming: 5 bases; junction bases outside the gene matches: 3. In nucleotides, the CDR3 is TGCAGCGTTGAGACAGGGGACCACGAGCAGTACTTC. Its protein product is CSVETGDHEQYF.

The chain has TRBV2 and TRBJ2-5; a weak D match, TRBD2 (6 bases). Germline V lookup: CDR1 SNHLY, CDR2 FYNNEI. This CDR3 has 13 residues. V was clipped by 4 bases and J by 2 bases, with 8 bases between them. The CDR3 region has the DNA TGTGCCAGCAGTGGCGGGGTTCAAGAGACCCAGTACTTC. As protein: CASSGGVQETQYF.

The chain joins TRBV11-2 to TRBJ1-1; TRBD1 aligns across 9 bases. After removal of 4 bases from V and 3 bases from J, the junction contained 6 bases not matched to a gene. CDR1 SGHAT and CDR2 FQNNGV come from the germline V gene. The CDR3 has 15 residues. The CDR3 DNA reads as TGTGCCAGCAGCTCACAACGGGACAGGGACACTGAAGCTTTCTTT. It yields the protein CASSSQRDRDTEAFF.

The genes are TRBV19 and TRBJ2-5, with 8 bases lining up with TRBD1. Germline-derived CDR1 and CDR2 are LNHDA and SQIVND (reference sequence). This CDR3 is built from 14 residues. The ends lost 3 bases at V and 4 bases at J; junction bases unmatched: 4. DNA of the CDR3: TGTGCCAGTAGTATGCGGACAGGGTTAGAGACCCAGTACTTC. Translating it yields CASSMRTGLETQYF.

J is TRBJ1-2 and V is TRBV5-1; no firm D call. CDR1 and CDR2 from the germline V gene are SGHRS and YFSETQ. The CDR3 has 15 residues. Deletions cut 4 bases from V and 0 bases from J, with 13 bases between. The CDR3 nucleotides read TGCGCCAGCAGCCTTCACATAGGAGCTAACTATGGCTACACCTTC. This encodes CASSLHIGANYGYTF.

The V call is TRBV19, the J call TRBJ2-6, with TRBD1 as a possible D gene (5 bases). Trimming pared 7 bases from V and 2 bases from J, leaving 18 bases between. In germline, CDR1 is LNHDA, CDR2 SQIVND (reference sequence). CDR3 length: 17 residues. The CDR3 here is CASNSQQGLAGANVLTF. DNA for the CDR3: TGTGCCAGTAACAGCCAGCAGGGCTTGGCTGGGGCCAACGTCCTGACTTTC.

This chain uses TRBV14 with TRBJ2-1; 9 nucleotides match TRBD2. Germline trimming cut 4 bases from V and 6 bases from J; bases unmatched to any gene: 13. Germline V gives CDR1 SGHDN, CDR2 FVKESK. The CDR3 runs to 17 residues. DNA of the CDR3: TGTGCCAGCAGCCCCCTGTCAATCGCGGGAGGGCCCAATGAGCAGTTCTTC. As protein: CASSPLSIAGGPNEQFF.

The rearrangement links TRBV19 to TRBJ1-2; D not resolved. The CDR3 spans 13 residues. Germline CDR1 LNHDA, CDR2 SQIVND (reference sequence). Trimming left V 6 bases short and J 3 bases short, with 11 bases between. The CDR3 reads CASRTYNYYGYTF. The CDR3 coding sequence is TGTGCCAGTAGGACATATAACTACTATGGCTACACCTTC.

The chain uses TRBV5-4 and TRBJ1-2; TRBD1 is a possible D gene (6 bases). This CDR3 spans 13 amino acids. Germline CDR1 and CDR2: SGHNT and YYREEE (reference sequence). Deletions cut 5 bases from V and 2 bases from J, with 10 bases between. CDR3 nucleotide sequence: TGTGCCAGCAGGCCAACAGGGAACTATGGCTACACCTTC. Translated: CASRPTGNYGYTF.

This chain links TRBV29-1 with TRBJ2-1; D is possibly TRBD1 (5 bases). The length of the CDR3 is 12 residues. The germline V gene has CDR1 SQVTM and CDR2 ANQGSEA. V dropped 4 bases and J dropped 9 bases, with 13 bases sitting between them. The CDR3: CSVVLTVGEQFF. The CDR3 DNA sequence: TGCAGCGTTGTTCTGACAGTCGGTGAGCAGTTCTTC.

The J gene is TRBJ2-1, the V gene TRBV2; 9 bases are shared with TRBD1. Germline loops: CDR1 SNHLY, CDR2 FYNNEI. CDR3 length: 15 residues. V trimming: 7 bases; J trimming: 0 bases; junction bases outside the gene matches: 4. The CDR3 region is CASTQDRGSYNEQFF. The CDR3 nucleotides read TGTGCCAGCACCCAGGACAGGGGCTCCTACAATGAGCAGTTCTTC.

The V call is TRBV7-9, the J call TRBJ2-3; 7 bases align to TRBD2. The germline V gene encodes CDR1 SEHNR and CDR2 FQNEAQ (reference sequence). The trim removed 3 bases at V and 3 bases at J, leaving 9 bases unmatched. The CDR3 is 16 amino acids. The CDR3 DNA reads TGTGCCAGCAGCTTCCCAGGGACGGGGGGAACAGATACGCAGTATTTT. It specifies CASSFPGTGGTDTQYF.

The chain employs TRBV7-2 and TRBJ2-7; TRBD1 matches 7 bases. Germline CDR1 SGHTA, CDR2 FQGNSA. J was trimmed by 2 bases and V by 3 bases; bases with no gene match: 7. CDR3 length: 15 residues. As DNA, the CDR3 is TGTGCCAGCAGCTTCGGGACAGCCGTAACCTACGAGCAGTACTTC. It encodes CASSFGTAVTYEQYF.